This T cell receptor (beta chain) was recovered during a study of cytomegalovirus exposure and HLA in healthy donors. Whole-study findings and limits: The later analysis indicated that the majority of CMV-associated TCR beta chains appeared HLA-restricted. Later on, a genetic analysis was performed. It linked a missense variant in DCLRE1C with V- and J-gene trimming of TCR beta.

PCR primers comprised 60 Vbeta and 13 Jbeta primers. Clones were read by immunoSEQ multiplex PCR, and TCRdb kept only the in-frame ones, dropping some. This sample has about 180,000 clones, with about four fifths found just once. In its sample, this clone was seen once. Its target is unknown. Sequencing was carried out using PBMCs. The receptor comes from a woman aged 25 to 39 in good health and CMV-seronegative.

The CDR3 nucleotides read TGTGCCAGTAGTATAGGGAGGACAGGGCGTGATGGCTACACCTTC. As protein: CASSIGRTGRDGYTF. The V and J genes are TRBV19 and TRBJ1-2; 8 bases fit TRBD1. V was clipped by 1 base and J by 6 bases; unmatched bases: 7. CDR1 and CDR2 from the germline V gene are LNHDA and SQIVND (reference sequence). This CDR3 spans 15 amino acids.